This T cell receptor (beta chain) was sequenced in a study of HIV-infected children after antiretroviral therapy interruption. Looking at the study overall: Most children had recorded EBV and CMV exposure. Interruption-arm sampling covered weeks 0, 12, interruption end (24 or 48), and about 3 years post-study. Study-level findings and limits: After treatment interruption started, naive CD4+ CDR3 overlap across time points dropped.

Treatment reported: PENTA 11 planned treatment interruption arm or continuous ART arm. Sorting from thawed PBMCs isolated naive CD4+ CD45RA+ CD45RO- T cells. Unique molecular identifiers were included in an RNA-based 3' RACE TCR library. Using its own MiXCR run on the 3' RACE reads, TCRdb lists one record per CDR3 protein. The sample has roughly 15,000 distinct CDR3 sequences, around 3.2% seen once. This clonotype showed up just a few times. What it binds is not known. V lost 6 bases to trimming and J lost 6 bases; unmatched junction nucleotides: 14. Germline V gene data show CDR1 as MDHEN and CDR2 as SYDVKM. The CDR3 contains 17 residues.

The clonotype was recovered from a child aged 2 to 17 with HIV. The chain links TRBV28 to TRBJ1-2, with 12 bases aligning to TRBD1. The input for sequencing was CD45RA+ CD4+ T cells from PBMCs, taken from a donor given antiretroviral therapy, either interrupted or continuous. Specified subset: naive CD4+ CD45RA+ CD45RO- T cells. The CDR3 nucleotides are TGTGCCAGCAGCCTTGCGGGACAGGGGGCGCGGGGGAATGGCTACACCTTC. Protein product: CASSLAGQGARGNGYTF.